This entry lists 18 T cell receptor beta chains sequenced from one sample in a study of tumour-infiltrating T cells in Burkitt lymphoma. Measured with immunoSEQ multiplex PCR; TCRdb has only the in-frame clones, and not every one. The table lists approximately 46,000 clones, around 31% of them singletons. The sequencing sample was made of tumor tissue. The receptors stem from a human donor with Burkitt lymphoma.

This clone came up a few times. The chain employs TRBV5-5 and TRBJ2-7; D is possibly TRBD1 or TRBD2 (5 bases each). The germline V gene encodes CDR1 SGHKS and CDR2 YYEKEE (reference sequence). The V end lost 7 bases, the J end lost 6 bases, and 14 bases lay between the germline ends. The CDR3 consists of 12 residues. The CDR3 sequence: CASHGAIREQYF. CDR3 DNA sequence: TGTGCCAGCCACGGGGCAATTCGCGAGCAGTACTTC.

This clone has only a few counts. The chain is built from TRBV13 and TRBJ1-5, with unresolved D. The CDR3 spans 14 residues. Germline CDR1 and CDR2: PRHDT and FYEKMQ (reference sequence). Trimming removed 0 bases at V and 9 bases at J, with 12 bases between. The CDR3 region is CASSLGRIGRPQHF. The CDR3, as DNA: TGTGCCAGCAGCTTAGGTCGGATAGGACGGCCCCAGCATTTT. Full variable domain (rest looked up from reference TRBV13 and TRBJ1-5): AAGVIQSPRHLIKEKRETATLKCYPIPRHDTVYWYQQGPGQDPQFLISFYEKMQSDKGSIPDRFSAQQFSDYHSELNMSSLELGDSALYFCASSLGRIGRPQHFGDGTRLSIL.

This clone has just a few counts. The J gene is TRBJ1-1, the V gene TRBV11-2, with D perhaps matching TRBD1 (6 bases). Germline V lookup: CDR1 SGHAT, CDR2 FQNNGV. The V and J ends lost 1 base and 5 bases respectively, with 11 bases between them. This CDR3 is 14 amino acids long. The CDR3 region has the DNA TGTGCCAGCAGCTTAGGAGGGGGGAGGACTGAAGCTTTCTTT. This translates into CASSLGGGRTEAFF. Together with reference TRBV11-2 and TRBJ1-1, the CDR3 gives the full variable domain: EAGVAQSPRYKIIEKRQSVAFWCNPISGHATLYWYQQILGQGPKLLIQFQNNGVVDDSQLPKDRFSAERLKGVDSTLKIQPAKLEDSAVYLCASSLGGGRTEAFFGQGTRLTVV.

The chain recombines TRBV5-1 with TRBJ2-1, with 9 bases aligning to TRBD1. Germline CDR1 reads SGHRS; CDR2 reads YFSETQ. J was trimmed by 7 bases and V by 4 bases; bases with no gene match: 9. CDR3 length equals 15 residues. The CDR3 nucleotides read TGCGCCAGCAGCCCCCGACAGGGGGGTGGTAATGAGCAGTTCTTC. Translation: CASSPRQGGGNEQFF.

The V call is TRBV28, the J call TRBJ1-2, with D hard to call. CDR3 length equals 12 residues. CDR1 is MDHEN, CDR2 SYDVKM, per germline. V lost 10 bases and J lost 2, with 11 bases in between. CDR3 bases: TGTGCCACCGTCCTACAGAACTATGGCTACACCTTC. Protein: CATVLQNYGYTF.

The V and J genes are TRBV5-1 and TRBJ2-4; 15 bases line up with TRBD2. Germline trimming cut 2 bases from V and 0 bases from J; bases unmatched to any gene: 3. Germline CDR1 reads SGHRS; CDR2 reads YFSETQ. CDR3 length: 18 amino acids. This CDR3 reads CASSLPGLAGGAKNIQYF. The CDR3 DNA sequence: TGCGCCAGCAGCTTACCGGGACTAGCGGGGGGAGCCAAAAACATTCAGTACTTC.

V and J are TRBV18 and TRBJ1-2; D is possibly TRBD1 (5 bases). Germline V gene lookup returns CDR1 KGHSH and CDR2 LQKENI. With 3 bases removed from V and 2 bases from J, the gap between germline ends came to 13 bases. The CDR3 totals 15 residues. DNA for the CDR3: TGTGCCAGCTCACCTAGTCGGGGCCTGAACTATGGCTACACCTTC. Residues: CASSPSRGLNYGYTF.

The chain employs TRBV4-3 and TRBJ2-3; D gene ambiguous. Germline V CDR1 and CDR2: LGHNA, YSLEER. V lost 1 base and J lost 5, with 10 bases in between. CDR3 length equals 14 residues. As DNA, the CDR3 is TGCGCCAGCAGCCAAGGGTGGAACAGAGATACGCAGTATTTT. This gives the protein CASSQGWNRDTQYF.

Only one count was recorded for this clone. The V gene is TRBV6-1, the J gene TRBJ2-3; 8 bases line up with TRBD2. Germline CDR1 MNHNS, CDR2 SASEGT. This CDR3 spans 17 amino acids. Unmatched junction bases numbered 13, after V lost 4 bases and J lost 4 bases. DNA of the CDR3: TGTGCCAGCAGTGCGAAGGGGGTAGCGGGGTTTGCAGATACGCAGTATTTT. Protein product: CASSAKGVAGFADTQYF.

As DNA, the CDR3 is TGTGCCAGCAGCTTGGGATCAGGGTTTCGTTCTGAAAAACTGTTTTTT. Residues: CASSLGSGFRSEKLFF. The chain couples TRBV5-6 to TRBJ1-4; D is perhaps TRBD1 (5 bases). Deletions cut 0 bases from V and 7 bases from J, with 16 bases between. The germline gives CDR1 SGHDT, CDR2 YYEEEE. The CDR3 sequence is 16 residues long.

This clone was seen a few times. As DNA, the CDR3 is TGCGCCAGCAGTACCCCTAGCGGGGGGGAAACCCCGATCTACAATGAGCAGTTCTTC. It is translated as CASSTPSGGETPIYNEQFF. J is TRBJ2-1 and V is TRBV10-2; 12 positions agree with TRBD2. Trimming took 5 bases from V and 3 from J; bases not matched to a gene: 14. The CDR3 has 19 amino acids. Germline lookup yields CDR1 WSHSY and CDR2 SAAADI.

The genes are TRBV19 and TRBJ2-7; 7 positions agree with TRBD1. The germline gives CDR1 LNHDA, CDR2 SQIVND (reference sequence). The CDR3 has 12 residues. V lost 4 bases to trimming and J lost 5 bases; unmatched junction nucleotides: 2. CDR3 residues: CASSKGQHEQYF. The CDR3 region has the DNA TGTGCCAGTAGTAAGGGACAGCACGAGCAGTACTTC.

This clone showed up just a few times. The chain is built from TRBV20-1 and TRBJ1-2; D remains ambiguous. This CDR3 comprises 10 residues. The V end was cut by 6 bases, the J end by 11 bases, with 13 bases between. CDR1 DFQATT and CDR2 SNEGSKA come from the germline V gene (reference sequence). The CDR3 sequence: CSAPRVGYTF. CDR3 sequence (DNA): TGCAGTGCCCCGCGTGTTGGGTACACCTTC.

This clone was counted only a few times. The gene calls are TRBV4-1 and TRBJ1-5; no definite D call. V was trimmed by 1 base and J by 2 bases, leaving 24 bases between them. The CDR3 loop spans 20 amino acids. Germline-derived CDR1 and CDR2 are MGHRA and YSYEKL. CDR3 sequence (DNA): TGCGCCAGCAGCCAAGTTATAATTCGAGGCGCGAACCGGGGCAATCAGCCCCAGCATTTT. Translating it yields CASSQVIIRGANRGNQPQHF.

The sample holds a few counts of this clone. The chain recombines TRBV9 with TRBJ1-1; D perhaps matches TRBD1 (5 bases). V lost 2 bases and J 5 bases, leaving 10 bases between the germline ends. The CDR3 is 13 amino acids. Germline loops: CDR1 SGDLS, CDR2 YYNGEE. The CDR3 sequence is CASSVGQGTEAFF. The DNA for the CDR3 is TGTGCCAGCAGCGTGGGGCAGGGAACTGAAGCTTTCTTT.

The chain carries TRBV12-5 and TRBJ1-4; D is unclear. The CDR3 runs 16 residues. CDR1 is LGHNT, CDR2 FRNRAP, per germline. V lost 7 bases and J 0 bases, leaving 15 bases between the germline ends. In DNA form, the CDR3 reads TGTGCTAGTGTATCCCCGGCAAGTGCAACTAATGAAAAACTGTTTTTT. Protein: CASVSPASATNEKLFF.

This clone has only a few counts. V gene TRBV7-3 combines with J gene TRBJ1-1; D gene ambiguous. From germline, CDR1 is SGHTA and CDR2 FQGTGA. The CDR3 loop spans 12 amino acids. V lost 2 bases and J lost 8, with 9 bases in between. CDR3 protein: CASSLDGIEAFF. In nucleotides, the CDR3 is TGTGCCAGCAGCTTAGATGGAATAGAAGCTTTCTTT.

V gene TRBV6-6 combines with J gene TRBJ2-7; TRBD1 or TRBD2 may be the D gene (5 bases each). V lost 7 bases, J lost 6 bases, and 16 bases lay in between. From germline, CDR1 is MNHNY and CDR2 SVGAGI (reference sequence). This CDR3 comprises 13 residues. In nucleotides, the CDR3 is TGTGCCAGCACAGTTACTCCGGGGACCGAGCAGTACTTC. Its translation: CASTVTPGTEQYF.